The clone carrying this T cell receptor beta chain was recorded once. Its antigen is unknown. These data originate in a study of cytomegalovirus exposure and HLA in healthy donors. Germline trimming cut 5 bases from V and 12 bases from J; bases unmatched to any gene: 13. Germline-derived CDR1 and CDR2 are LNHDA and SQIVND (reference sequence). The CDR3 has 14 amino acids. Study-wide points: Rare TCR sequences dominated, though some public TCRs recurred in many donors.

60 Vbeta and 13 Jbeta primers were used in PCR. The repertoire was sequenced with immunoSEQ multiplex PCR; TCRdb's copy has only in-frame clones and lacks some. The sample has about 200,000 clones, about 76% seen once. The material sequenced was PBMCs. The TCR was taken from a male donor in good health and CMV-seropositive. The chain employs TRBV19 and TRBJ2-5; 9 nucleotides match TRBD1. CDR3 DNA: TGTGCCAGTAGTCTAAGGGACAGGGACAGGGTTGAGTACTTC. This encodes CASSLRDRDRVEYF.